One and the same sample provided the 8 T cell receptor beta chains below, sequenced in a study of blood T cell repertoires in COVID-19. Generated by immunoSEQ multiplex PCR, the TCRdb table keeps only in-frame clones and is missing some. The sample has about 44,000 clones; roughly 87% are singletons. Sequencing was done on a sample of peripheral blood. The receptors were sampled from a man in his 70s with active COVID-19.

V gene TRBV25-1 combines with J gene TRBJ1-2; 8 bases are shared with TRBD1. This CDR3 comprises 15 residues. V gave up 1 base and J gave up 7 bases; unmatched junction bases: 8. Germline V gene data show CDR1 as MGHDK and CDR2 as SYGVNS. The chain's CDR3 is CASSESTGARGGYTF. The CDR3 DNA is TGTGCCAGCAGTGAATCGACAGGGGCAAGGGGTGGCTACACCTTC.

The V call is TRBV19, the J call TRBJ2-1; TRBD2 matches at 13 bases. The CDR3 runs to 18 residues. J was trimmed by 7 bases and V by 6 bases; bases with no gene match: 15. Per germline, CDR1 LNHDA and CDR2 SQIVND (reference sequence). This CDR3 reads CASRTTSGGTGGFNEQFF. In DNA, the CDR3 is TGTGCCAGTAGGACGACTAGCGGGGGGACGGGGGGATTTAATGAGCAGTTCTTC. Full variable domain (rest looked up from reference TRBV19 and TRBJ2-1): DGGITQSPKYLFRKEGQNVTLSCEQNLNHDAMYWYRQDPGQGLRLIYYSQIVNDFQKGDIAEGYSVSREKKESFPLTVTSAQKNPTAFYLCASRTTSGGTGGFNEQFFGPGTRLTVL.

The rearrangement joins TRBV4-2 to TRBJ2-7; D is perhaps TRBD1 (6 bases). CDR1 is LGHNA, CDR2 YNFKEQ, per germline. The V end was cut by 2 bases, the J end by 6 bases, with 14 bases between. The CDR3 sequence is 14 residues long. The CDR3 nucleotides are TGTGCCAGCAGCCAAACTACACAGGGATCCGAGCAGTACTTC. The encoded protein is CASSQTTQGSEQYF.

This chain connects TRBV5-1 to TRBJ1-1; 11 positions match TRBD1. The V and J ends lost 7 bases and 5 bases, in that order; junction bases with no gene match: 7. CDR3 length: 14 amino acids. CDR1 and CDR2 from the germline V gene are SGHRS and YFSETQ. The CDR3 sequence is CASHQGTGGTEAFF. CDR3 bases: TGCGCCAGCCACCAGGGGACAGGGGGGACTGAAGCTTTCTTT.

The gene calls are TRBV7-8 and TRBJ2-5; D perhaps matches TRBD1 (6 bases). V lost 3 bases, J lost 5 bases, and 10 bases lay in between. The CDR3 runs to 13 residues. The V gene's germline CDR1 is SGHVS and CDR2 FQNEAQ. The CDR3 loop is CASSFRGRETQYF. CDR3 nucleotides: TGTGCCAGCAGCTTCAGGGGCAGGGAGACCCAGTACTTC.

V usage is TRBV19 and J usage is TRBJ2-1, with 7 positions matching TRBD1. This CDR3 is built from 13 residues. Germline V gene data show CDR1 as LNHDA and CDR2 as SQIVND (reference sequence). V lost 4 bases to trimming and J lost 12 bases; unmatched junction nucleotides: 9. In nucleotides, the CDR3 is TGTGCCAGTAGTACCCTCAGACAGGGAACGCAGTTCTTC. This gives the protein CASSTLRQGTQFF.

Remarks on this clone: Other DNA sequences in the same sample also yield this CDR3. V and J are TRBV3-1 (or the pseudogene TRBV3-2) and TRBJ2-7, with a tentative D call TRBD1 (5 bases). V was pared by 0 bases and J by 0 bases, with 9 bases between. This CDR3 has 15 amino acids. CDR1 and CDR2 (germline): LGHDT, YNNKEL (reference sequence). The CDR3 bases are TGTGCCAGCAGCCAAGATCCAGGGCGCTCCTACGAGCAGTACTTC. Its translation: CASSQDPGRSYEQYF.

The gene calls are TRBV6-6 and TRBJ1-2; TRBD1 matches 9 bases. The CDR3 totals 15 residues. V lost 0 bases, J lost 8 bases, and 7 bases stayed unmatched. Germline V lookup: CDR1 MNHNY, CDR2 SVGAGI (reference sequence). DNA of the CDR3: TGTGCCAGCAGTTACTCTGGAGACAGGGGGGAAGGCTACACCTTC. Protein product: CASSYSGDRGEGYTF.